The 4 T cell receptor beta chains below all came from one sample that was sequenced in a study of T-cell reconstitution after alpha-beta-depleted transplantation in children. Preparation of the TCRbeta library was carried out with unique molecular identifiers. TCRdb ran MiXCR on the PCR reads and lists one entry per CDR3 protein. The sample holds nearly 550,000 distinct CDR3 sequences; about 17% are singletons and the top ten take 3% to 3.5%. Specimen: PBMCs from the stem cell graft donor, collected from the stem cell graft. The source of these receptors is a human donor who donated a stem cell graft to a child with acute lymphoblastic leukemia.

This clonotype was picked up a small number of times. The J gene is TRBJ2-5, the V gene TRBV20-1, with D perhaps TRBD1 or TRBD2 (7 bases each). CDR1 is DFQATT, CDR2 SNEGSKA, per germline (reference sequence). The CDR3 has 13 amino acids. The V end was cut by 5 bases, the J end by 7 bases, with 17 bases between. This CDR3 reads CSAGRLAGGTQYF. CDR3 nucleotide sequence: TGCAGTGCTGGTCGACTAGCAGGGGGGACCCAGTACTTC.

The CDR3 DNA follows: TGTGCCACCAGCAGAGAAAGGCAGGGTGGGCCCGGGGAGCTGTTTTTT. Amino acids: CATSRERQGGPGELFF. V is TRBV15 and J is TRBJ2-2; the D gene is possibly TRBD1 (5 bases). Trimming shortened V by 0 bases and J by 6 bases, and 14 bases separated the two germline ends. The CDR3 contains 16 residues. The germline V gene has CDR1 LNHNV and CDR2 YYDKDF (reference sequence).

This clonotype was seen more than once but under ten times. This chain links TRBV19 with TRBJ2-1; D gene unclear. Germline V lookup: CDR1 LNHDA, CDR2 SQIVND (reference sequence). Trimming left V 2 bases short and J 0 bases short, with 14 bases between. The CDR3 length is 17 residues. This chain's CDR3 is CASSILGHASSYNEQFF. The CDR3, as DNA: TGTGCCAGTAGTATATTGGGCCACGCGAGCTCCTACAATGAGCAGTTCTTC.

This chain uses TRBV2 with TRBJ1-5, with 8 bases fitting TRBD1. Per the germline V gene, CDR1 is SNHLY and CDR2 is FYNNEI. V shed 8 bases, J shed 2 bases, and the junction held 8 bases outside the gene matches. The CDR3 has 15 residues. This CDR3 reads CASQDRALGNQPQHF. In DNA form, the CDR3 reads TGTGCCAGCCAGGACAGGGCCCTCGGCAATCAGCCCCAGCATTTT.